The rows below give T cell receptor beta chains drawn from one sample of a study of technical replicates of blood from a handful of donors. The data were produced by immunoSEQ multiplex PCR, yet TCRdb's version contains in-frame clones alone and is incomplete. The sample lists tens of thousands of clones; 85% to 95% were seen once. Sequencing used T cells isolated from PBMCs. The receptors here all came from a human donor in good health. Both conserved end residues are part of each CDR3. The order of the fields is V gene, J gene, D gene, clone size, CDR3 DNA, CDR3 protein. D genes are given only for firm matches. Clone sizes are given selectively: once, few, many, or a class where the clone is expanded.

v_call: TRBV7-3
j_call: TRBJ2-3
d_call: TRBD1
clone_size: -
cdr3_nt: TGTGCCAGCAGCTCAAGGGGGCACGGCACAGATACGCAGTATTTT
cdr3_aa: CASSSRGHGTDTQYF

v_call: TRBV28
j_call: TRBJ2-7
d_call: TRBD1
clone_size: -
cdr3_nt: TGTGCCAGCAGTTCTCGCCTGCAGGGGGTCGCCTACGAGCAGTACTTC
cdr3_aa: CASSSRLQGVAYEQYF

v_call: TRBV28
j_call: TRBJ1-4
d_call: TRBD1
clone_size: -
cdr3_nt: TGTGCCAGCAGTCTGACAGGGGTGAGGTCAACTAATGAAAAACTGTTTTTT
cdr3_aa: CASSLTGVRSTNEKLFF

v_call: TRBV2
j_call: TRBJ2-5
d_call: TRBD2
clone_size: once
cdr3_nt: TGTGCCAGCAGTGAAGTGGGAGGACTAGGGACCCAGTACTTC
cdr3_aa: CASSEVGGLGTQYF

v_call: TRBV7-9
j_call: TRBJ1-1
d_call: -
clone_size: -
cdr3_nt: TGTGCCAGCAGCTCGGAGGGTGTGACTGAAGCTTTCTTT
cdr3_aa: CASSSEGVTEAFF

v_call: TRBV5-1
j_call: TRBJ2-1
d_call: TRBD2
clone_size: -
cdr3_nt: TGCGCCAGCAGCTTGTACCCTAGCGGGAGAACGAATGAGCAGTTCTTC
cdr3_aa: CASSLYPSGRTNEQFF

v_call: TRBV7-3
j_call: TRBJ1-5
d_call: -
clone_size: -
cdr3_nt: TGTGCCAGCAGCACCGAGGAGGGGCAGCCCCAGCATTTT
cdr3_aa: CASSTEEGQPQHF

v_call: TRBV10-3
j_call: TRBJ2-7
d_call: TRBD2
clone_size: -
cdr3_nt: TGTGCCATCAGTGGGGGACTAGCGGGAGTCCGCTCCTACGAGCAGTACTTC
cdr3_aa: CAISGGLAGVRSYEQYF

v_call: TRBV11-2
j_call: TRBJ2-2
d_call: TRBD1
clone_size: -
cdr3_nt: TGTGCCAGCAGCACGGGACAGACCAACACCGGGGAGCTGTTTTTT
cdr3_aa: CASSTGQTNTGELFF

v_call: TRBV13
j_call: TRBJ1-1
d_call: -
clone_size: -
cdr3_nt: TGTGCCAGCAGCTTGATCAGGGGAGGGACTGAAGCTTTCTTT
cdr3_aa: CASSLIRGGTEAFF

v_call: TRBV19
j_call: TRBJ2-1
d_call: TRBD2
clone_size: -
cdr3_nt: TGTGCCAGTAGTATCGGCGGGGGGGGGCCCTACAATGAGCAGTTCTTC
cdr3_aa: CASSIGGGGPYNEQFF

v_call: TRBV25-1
j_call: TRBJ2-7
d_call: TRBD1
clone_size: -
cdr3_nt: TGTGCCATCGACAACCGGGGACAGTTTTACTTC
cdr3_aa: CAIDNRGQFYF

v_call: TRBV5-8
j_call: TRBJ1-2
d_call: TRBD1
clone_size: -
cdr3_nt: TGTGCCAGCAGCTTTCAGACTTTTAATACAGGGGGATATGGCTACACCTTC
cdr3_aa: CASSFQTFNTGGYGYTF

v_call: TRBV5-6
j_call: TRBJ1-1
d_call: TRBD1
clone_size: -
cdr3_nt: TGTGCCAGCAGCTTGGAGACAGGGGAATGGGGAGGGACTGAAGCTTTCTTT
cdr3_aa: CASSLETGEWGGTEAFF

v_call: TRBV18
j_call: TRBJ2-1
d_call: -
clone_size: -
cdr3_nt: TGTGCCAGCTCATCCCAGCTGGAGGCCAACTCGAATGAGCAGTTCTTC
cdr3_aa: CASSSQLEANSNEQFF

v_call: TRBV19
j_call: TRBJ1-2
d_call: -
clone_size: -
cdr3_nt: TGTGCCAGTAGTCCGGGGTTGGCCTATGGCTACACCTTC
cdr3_aa: CASSPGLAYGYTF

v_call: TRBV5-5
j_call: TRBJ1-1
d_call: TRBD1
clone_size: -
cdr3_nt: TGTGCCAGCAGCTGGACCCCGACAGGGGGCGAAAGCGCTTTCTTT
cdr3_aa: CASSWTPTGGESAFF

v_call: TRBV2
j_call: TRBJ2-1
d_call: TRBD2
clone_size: -
cdr3_nt: TGTGCCAGCAGTCCCCTAGCGGCGGGGTACAATGAGCAGTTCTTC
cdr3_aa: CASSPLAAGYNEQFF

v_call: TRBV25-1
j_call: TRBJ2-3
d_call: -
clone_size: -
cdr3_nt: TGTGCCAGCAGTCGCGGGGATACGCAGTATTTT
cdr3_aa: CASSRGDTQYF

v_call: TRBV29-1
j_call: TRBJ2-3
d_call: TRBD2
clone_size: -
cdr3_nt: TGCAGTGTTGCGAGGAGACTAGCGGATCCTGATACGCAGTATTTT
cdr3_aa: CSVARRLADPDTQYF

v_call: TRBV5-6
j_call: TRBJ2-1
d_call: TRBD2
clone_size: once
cdr3_nt: TGTGCCAGCAGCCCTTATCGACTAGCGGGGGTCAATGAGCAGTTCTTC
cdr3_aa: CASSPYRLAGVNEQFF

v_call: TRBV4-1
j_call: TRBJ2-7
d_call: TRBD1
clone_size: -
cdr3_nt: TGCGCCAGCAGCCATGACCCGGGACAGGGAAACGAGCAGTACTTC
cdr3_aa: CASSHDPGQGNEQYF

v_call: TRBV19
j_call: TRBJ1-5
d_call: TRBD1
clone_size: -
cdr3_nt: TGTGCCAGTAGTGCAGAAGGGGGCGAGTCGGGCAATCAGCCCCAGCATTTT
cdr3_aa: CASSAEGGESGNQPQHF

v_call: TRBV6-5
j_call: TRBJ1-4
d_call: -
clone_size: -
cdr3_nt: TGTGCCAGCAGTTATATTACGACAGGAGGACGTGAAAAACTGTTTTTT
cdr3_aa: CASSYITTGGREKLFF

v_call: TRBV27
j_call: TRBJ2-7
d_call: -
clone_size: -
cdr3_nt: TGTGCCAGCAGTTTAGTCCCCGGGAGGACAGGGATCTACGAGCAGTACTTC
cdr3_aa: CASSLVPGRTGIYEQYF

v_call: TRBV5-1
j_call: TRBJ2-7
d_call: -
clone_size: -
cdr3_nt: TGCGCCAGCAGCTCCACAGAATCCTACGAGCAGTACTTC
cdr3_aa: CASSSTESYEQYF

v_call: TRBV13
j_call: TRBJ2-1
d_call: -
clone_size: -
cdr3_nt: TGTGCCAGCAGCTCCAAACTAGCTCCCAATGAGCAGTTCTTC
cdr3_aa: CASSSKLAPNEQFF

v_call: TRBV5-1
j_call: TRBJ2-1
d_call: TRBD2
clone_size: -
cdr3_nt: TGCGCCAGCAGCACAATAGCGGGAGGATACAATGAGCAGTTCTTC
cdr3_aa: CASSTIAGGYNEQFF

v_call: TRBV28
j_call: TRBJ2-1
d_call: TRBD1
clone_size: -
cdr3_nt: TGTGCCAGTACGCTGACCGGGACAGGGCTCCGTGAGCAGTTCTTC
cdr3_aa: CASTLTGTGLREQFF

v_call: TRBV6-5
j_call: TRBJ2-1
d_call: TRBD2
clone_size: -
cdr3_nt: TGTGCCAGCAGTCATCTAGCGGGATTGAATGAGCAGTTCTTC
cdr3_aa: CASSHLAGLNEQFF

v_call: TRBV5-1
j_call: TRBJ2-3
d_call: TRBD1
clone_size: -
cdr3_nt: TGCGCCAGCAGTCCAGGACAGGGCACAGATACGCAGTATTTT
cdr3_aa: CASSPGQGTDTQYF

v_call: TRBV7-8
j_call: TRBJ2-5
d_call: -
clone_size: -
cdr3_nt: TGTGCCAGCAGCTTTAGGCGGGATCAAGAGACCCAGTACTTC
cdr3_aa: CASSFRRDQETQYF

v_call: TRBV6-1
j_call: TRBJ2-5
d_call: TRBD2
clone_size: -
cdr3_nt: TGTGCCAGCAGTGAACGCCTAGCGGGAGGAGAGACCCAGTACTTC
cdr3_aa: CASSERLAGGETQYF

v_call: TRBV7-2
j_call: TRBJ2-3
d_call: TRBD2
clone_size: -
cdr3_nt: TGTGCCAGCAGCTGGGGACTAGCCACAGATACGCAGTATTTT
cdr3_aa: CASSWGLATDTQYF

v_call: TRBV28
j_call: TRBJ2-5
d_call: TRBD2
clone_size: -
cdr3_nt: TGTGCCAGCAGTGCGGGGGGGCAAGAGACCCAGTACTTC
cdr3_aa: CASSAGGQETQYF

v_call: TRBV7-9
j_call: TRBJ1-1
d_call: -
clone_size: -
cdr3_nt: TGTGCCAGCTGTCTTGCCCATTGGGCCGGGAACACTGAAGCTTTCTTT
cdr3_aa: CASCLAHWAGNTEAFF

v_call: TRBV30
j_call: TRBJ1-5
d_call: -
clone_size: -
cdr3_nt: TGTGCCTGGAGTGCAATGATGAGTTCTCAGCCCCAGCATTTT
cdr3_aa: CAWSAMMSSQPQHF

v_call: TRBV6-5
j_call: TRBJ1-1
d_call: -
clone_size: -
cdr3_nt: TGTGCCAGCAGTTCGAGTCTCACTGAAGCTTTCTTT
cdr3_aa: CASSSSLTEAFF

v_call: TRBV5-5
j_call: TRBJ1-5
d_call: TRBD1
clone_size: once
cdr3_nt: TGTGCCAGCAGCATAACCGGGACAGGGAATCAGCCCCAGCATTTT
cdr3_aa: CASSITGTGNQPQHF

v_call: TRBV6-1
j_call: TRBJ2-7
d_call: TRBD2
clone_size: -
cdr3_nt: TGTGCCAGCAGTGATACTAGCGGGAGGTATGTCTCCTACGAGCAGTACTTC
cdr3_aa: CASSDTSGRYVSYEQYF

v_call: TRBV19
j_call: TRBJ1-2
d_call: TRBD1
clone_size: once
cdr3_nt: TGTGCCAGTAGTATGATGACAGGGACCAACTATGGCTACACCTTC
cdr3_aa: CASSMMTGTNYGYTF

v_call: TRBV13
j_call: TRBJ2-6
d_call: TRBD2
clone_size: -
cdr3_nt: TGTGCCAGCAGCCCCCTAACTAGCGGGAGAGGGTCTGGGGCCAACGTCCTGACTTTC
cdr3_aa: CASSPLTSGRGSGANVLTF